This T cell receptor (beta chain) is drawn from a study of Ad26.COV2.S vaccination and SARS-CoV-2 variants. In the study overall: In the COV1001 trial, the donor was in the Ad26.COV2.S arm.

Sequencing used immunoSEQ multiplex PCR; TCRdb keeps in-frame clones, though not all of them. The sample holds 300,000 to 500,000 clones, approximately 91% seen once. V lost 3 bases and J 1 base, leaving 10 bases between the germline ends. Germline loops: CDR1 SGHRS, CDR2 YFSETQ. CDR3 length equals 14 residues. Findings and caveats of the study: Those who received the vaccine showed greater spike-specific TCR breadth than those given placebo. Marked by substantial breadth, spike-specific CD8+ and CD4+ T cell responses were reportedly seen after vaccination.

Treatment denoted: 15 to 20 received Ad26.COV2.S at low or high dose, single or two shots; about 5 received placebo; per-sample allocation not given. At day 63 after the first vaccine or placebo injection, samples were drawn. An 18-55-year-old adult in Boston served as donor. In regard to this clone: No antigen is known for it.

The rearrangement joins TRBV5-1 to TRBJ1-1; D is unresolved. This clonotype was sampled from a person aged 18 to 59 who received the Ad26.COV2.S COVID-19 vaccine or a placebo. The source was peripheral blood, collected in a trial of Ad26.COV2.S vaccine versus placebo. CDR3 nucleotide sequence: TGCGCCAGCAGCTCGTCCCGGAGGAACACTGAAGCTTTCTTT. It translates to CASSSSRRNTEAFF.